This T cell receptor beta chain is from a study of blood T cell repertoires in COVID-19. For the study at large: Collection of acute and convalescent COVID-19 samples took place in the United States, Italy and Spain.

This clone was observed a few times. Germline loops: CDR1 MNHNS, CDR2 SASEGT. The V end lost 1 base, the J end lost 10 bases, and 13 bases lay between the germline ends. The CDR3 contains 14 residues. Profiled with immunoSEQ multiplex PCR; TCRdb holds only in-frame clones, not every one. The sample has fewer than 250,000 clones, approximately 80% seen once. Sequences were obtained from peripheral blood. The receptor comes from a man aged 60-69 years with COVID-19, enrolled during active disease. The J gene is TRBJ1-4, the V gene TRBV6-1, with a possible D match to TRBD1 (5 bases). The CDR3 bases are TGTGCCAGCAGTGAAGGGCCCGGGGGAGGAAAACTGTTTTTT. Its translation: CASSEGPGGGKLFF.